A single TCR beta chain is shown here with its context. Its antigen is unknown. Qualities for individual bases were not recorded, and no much larger clone is one base off. This specimen comes from a study of blood T cell repertoires in COVID-19 (dated by TCRdb to about 2020). Regarding the complete study: Samples from collaborators originated in the United States, Italy and Spain and spanned both the acute and convalescent phases of COVID-19. The prospective study material was composed of cDNA or gDNA derived from T cells, B-cell-depleted T cells, or PBMCs. Deeply sampled blood TCRbeta repertoires from subjects exposed to, actively infected with, or recovered from COVID-19 were included in the dataset. The repertoires were released in a freely available public database intended as a resource for research on the immune response to SARS-CoV-2. Samples were obtained from the ongoing ImmuneRACE study (first 160 participants) and from 1,200 or so subjects provided by 6 global collaborators. Sample metadata almost always included a de-identified subject ID, COVID-19 status, age in years and sex. Where HLA class I and class II types were available, the types were taken from metadata supplied by the sample provider, not from assay-based typing.

TCRbeta CDR3 regions were amplified from genomic DNA by means of the immunoSEQ Assay, a bias-controlled multiplex PCR. The source study handled its data this way. Nucleated cell counts per sample were estimated from amplification of reference gene primers within the assay. Sequence reads were collapsed and filtered to measure the absolute abundance of every unique TCRbeta CDR3 rearrangement. For each sample, productive Simpson clonality was calculated as the square root of Simpson's diversity index over productive rearrangements. Not all clones reach the TCRdb copy of this immuneACCESS table, which keeps in-frame sequences only. Checked studies attribute under half of the gap to unresolved V genes and leave the rest unexplained. V, J and clone size derive from that table, while D and trimming were established from the DNA sequence. The sample table contains about 260,000 clones; only one count was recorded for about 87% of them. Jointly, the top ten make up about 2.5% of the sample.

Whole blood was collected in K2EDTA tubes by collaborating institutions according to the institutions' own protocols. For TCRbeta analysis, collaborators shipped samples as frozen whole blood, isolated PBMCs, or DNA extracted from either of those sample types. Results and caveats for the whole study, not just this receptor: The quantity of clinical and demographic metadata differed by source and by participant and was supplied without curation.

Via the germline V gene, CDR1 is MDHEN and CDR2 SYDVKM. The junction shows trimming of 8 bases on V and 7 bases on J, and the gene matches do not reach 7 bases of it. From cysteine to phenylalanine, the CDR3 is 13 amino acids long. Only the CDR3 part of the read is kept: 39 bases, read in frame from the first base. This TCR derives from a woman aged 45-59 years with acute or convalescent COVID-19. Recombination joined TRBV28 with TRBJ2-2; 7 junctional bases match TRBD1. Sequencing was performed on peripheral blood. The CDR3 in this case is CASQQGLSGELFF. The nucleotide sequence reads TGTGCCAGCCAACAGGGGCTTAGCGGGGAGCTGTTTTTT.